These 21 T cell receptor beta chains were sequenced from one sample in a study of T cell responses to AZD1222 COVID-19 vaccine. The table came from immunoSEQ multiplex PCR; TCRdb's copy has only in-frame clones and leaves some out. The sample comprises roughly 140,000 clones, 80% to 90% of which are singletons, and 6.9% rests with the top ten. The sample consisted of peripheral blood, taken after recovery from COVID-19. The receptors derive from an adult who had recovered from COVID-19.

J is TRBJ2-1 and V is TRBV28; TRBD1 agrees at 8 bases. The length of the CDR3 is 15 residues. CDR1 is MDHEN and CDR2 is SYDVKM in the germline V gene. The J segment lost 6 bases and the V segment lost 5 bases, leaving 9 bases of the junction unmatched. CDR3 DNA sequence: TGTGCCAGCAGTGCAGACAGGGGAGGTTTCAATGAGCAGTTCTTC. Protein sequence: CASSADRGGFNEQFF.

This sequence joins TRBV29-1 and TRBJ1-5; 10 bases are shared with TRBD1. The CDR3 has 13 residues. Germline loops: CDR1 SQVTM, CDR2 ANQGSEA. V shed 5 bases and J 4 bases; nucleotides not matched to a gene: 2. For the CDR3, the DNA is TGCAGCGTTCAGGACAGGGGGAATCAGCCCCAGCATTTT. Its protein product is CSVQDRGNQPQHF.

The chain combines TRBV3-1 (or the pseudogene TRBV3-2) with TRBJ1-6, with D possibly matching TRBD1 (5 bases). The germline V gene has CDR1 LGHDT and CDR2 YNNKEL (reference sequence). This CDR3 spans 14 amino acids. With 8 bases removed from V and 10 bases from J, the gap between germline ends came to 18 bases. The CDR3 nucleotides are TGTGCCAGCGGGCACGGGACGGAAAGCTCACCCCTCCACTTT. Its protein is CASGHGTESSPLHF.

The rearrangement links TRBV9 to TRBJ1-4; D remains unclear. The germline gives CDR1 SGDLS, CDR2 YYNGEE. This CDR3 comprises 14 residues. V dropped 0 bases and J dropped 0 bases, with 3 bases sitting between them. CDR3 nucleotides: TGTGCCAGCAGCGTAGCTGCAACTAATGAAAAACTGTTTTTT. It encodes CASSVAATNEKLFF.

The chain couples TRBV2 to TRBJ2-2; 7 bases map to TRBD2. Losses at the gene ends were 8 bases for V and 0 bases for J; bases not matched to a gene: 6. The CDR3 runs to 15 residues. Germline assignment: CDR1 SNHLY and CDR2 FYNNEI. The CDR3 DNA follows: TGTGCCAGCGCCTCTAGCGGAACGAACACCGGGGAGCTGTTTTTT. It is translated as CASASSGTNTGELFF.

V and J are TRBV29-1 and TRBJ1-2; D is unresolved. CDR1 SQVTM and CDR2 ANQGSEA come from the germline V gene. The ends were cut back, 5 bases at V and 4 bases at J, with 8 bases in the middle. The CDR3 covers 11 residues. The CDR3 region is CSVQSPYGYTF. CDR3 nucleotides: TGCAGCGTTCAGAGCCCCTATGGCTACACCTTC.

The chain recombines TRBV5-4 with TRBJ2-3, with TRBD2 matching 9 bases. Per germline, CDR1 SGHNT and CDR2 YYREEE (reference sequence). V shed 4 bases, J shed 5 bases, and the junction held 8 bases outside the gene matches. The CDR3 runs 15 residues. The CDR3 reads CASSDSGRSGDTQYF. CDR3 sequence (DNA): TGTGCCAGCAGCGATAGCGGGAGATCTGGAGATACGCAGTATTTT.

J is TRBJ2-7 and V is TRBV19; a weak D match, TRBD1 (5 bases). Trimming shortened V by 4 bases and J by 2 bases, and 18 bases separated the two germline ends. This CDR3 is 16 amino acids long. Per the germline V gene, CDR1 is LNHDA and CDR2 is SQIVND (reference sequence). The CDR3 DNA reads TGTGCCAGTAGTACTATAGTAGGACACCGAACCTACGAGCAGTACTTC. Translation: CASSTIVGHRTYEQYF.

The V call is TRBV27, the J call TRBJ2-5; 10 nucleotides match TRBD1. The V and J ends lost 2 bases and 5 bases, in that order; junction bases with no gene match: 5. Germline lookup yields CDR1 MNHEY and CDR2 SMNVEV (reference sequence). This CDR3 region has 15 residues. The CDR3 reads CASSLGGQGTETQYF. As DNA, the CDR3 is TGTGCCAGCAGTTTAGGGGGACAGGGGACTGAGACCCAGTACTTC.

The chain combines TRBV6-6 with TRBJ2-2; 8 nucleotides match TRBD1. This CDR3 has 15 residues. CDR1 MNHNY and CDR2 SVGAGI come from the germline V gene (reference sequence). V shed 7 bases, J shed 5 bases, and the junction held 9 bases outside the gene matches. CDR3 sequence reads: CASTALGQGTGELFF. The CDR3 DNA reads TGTGCCAGCACCGCCCTTGGACAGGGAACCGGGGAGCTGTTTTTT.

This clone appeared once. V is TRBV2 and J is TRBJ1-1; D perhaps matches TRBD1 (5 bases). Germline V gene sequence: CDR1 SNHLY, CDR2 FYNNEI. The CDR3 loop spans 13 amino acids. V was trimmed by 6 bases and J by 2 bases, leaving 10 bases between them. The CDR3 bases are TGTGCCAGCAGCAGGGACGGCAACACTGAAGCTTTCTTT. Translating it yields CASSRDGNTEAFF.

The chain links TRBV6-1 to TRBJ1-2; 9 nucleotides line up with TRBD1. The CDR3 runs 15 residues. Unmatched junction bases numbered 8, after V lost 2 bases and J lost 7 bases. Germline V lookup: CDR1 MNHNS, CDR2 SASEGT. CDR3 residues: CASSEYPGQGGGYTF. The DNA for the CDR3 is TGTGCCAGCAGTGAATATCCGGGACAGGGAGGTGGCTACACCTTC.

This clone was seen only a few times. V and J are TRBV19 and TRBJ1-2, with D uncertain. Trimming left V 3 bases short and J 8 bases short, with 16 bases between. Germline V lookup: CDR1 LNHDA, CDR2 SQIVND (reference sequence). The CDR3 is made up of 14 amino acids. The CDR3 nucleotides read TGTGCCAGTAGTATGGGAGAGGGATATCACGGCTACACCTTC. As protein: CASSMGEGYHGYTF.

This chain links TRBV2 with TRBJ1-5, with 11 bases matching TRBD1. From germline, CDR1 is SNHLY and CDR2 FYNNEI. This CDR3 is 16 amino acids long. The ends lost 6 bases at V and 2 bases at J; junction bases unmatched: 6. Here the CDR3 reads CASSGDRGEGNQPQHF. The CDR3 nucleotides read TGTGCCAGCAGCGGGGACAGGGGGGAGGGCAATCAGCCCCAGCATTTT.

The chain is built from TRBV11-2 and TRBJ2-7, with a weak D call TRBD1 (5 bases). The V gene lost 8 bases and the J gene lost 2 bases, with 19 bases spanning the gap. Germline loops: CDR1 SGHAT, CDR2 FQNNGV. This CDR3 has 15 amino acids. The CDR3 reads CASRLPGLGTYEQYF. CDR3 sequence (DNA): TGTGCCAGCCGATTACCAGGGTTAGGAACCTACGAGCAGTACTTC.

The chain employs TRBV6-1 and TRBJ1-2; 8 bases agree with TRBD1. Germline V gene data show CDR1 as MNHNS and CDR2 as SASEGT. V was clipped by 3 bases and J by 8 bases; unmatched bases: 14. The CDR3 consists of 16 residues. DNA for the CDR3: TGTGCCAGCAGTGACCCATCCGGGACAGGATCAATAGGCTACACCTTC. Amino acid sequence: CASSDPSGTGSIGYTF.

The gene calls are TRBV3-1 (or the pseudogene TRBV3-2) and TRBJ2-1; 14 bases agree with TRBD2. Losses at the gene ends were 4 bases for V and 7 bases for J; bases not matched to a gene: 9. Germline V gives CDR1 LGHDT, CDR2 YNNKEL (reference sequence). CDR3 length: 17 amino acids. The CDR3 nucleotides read TGTGCCAGCAGCCGGGGACTAGCGGGGGCACAGGGGAATGAGCAGTTCTTC. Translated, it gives CASSRGLAGAQGNEQFF.

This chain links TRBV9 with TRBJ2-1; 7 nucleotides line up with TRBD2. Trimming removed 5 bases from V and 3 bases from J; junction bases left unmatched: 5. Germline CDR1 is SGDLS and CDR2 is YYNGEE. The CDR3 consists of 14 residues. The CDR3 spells CASSLAEGYNEQFF. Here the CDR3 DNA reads TGTGCCAGCAGTCTAGCGGAGGGCTACAATGAGCAGTTCTTC.

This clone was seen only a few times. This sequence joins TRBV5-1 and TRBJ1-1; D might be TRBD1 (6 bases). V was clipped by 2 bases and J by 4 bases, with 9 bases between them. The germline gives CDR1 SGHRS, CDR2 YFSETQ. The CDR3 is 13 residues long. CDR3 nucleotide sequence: TGCGCCAGCAGCTTCACAGGGAGCACTGAAGCTTTCTTT. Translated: CASSFTGSTEAFF.

The chain's CDR3 is CASSSTGYQPQHF. CDR3 sequence (DNA): TGTGCCAGCAGTTCCACAGGGTATCAGCCCCAGCATTTT. The gene calls are TRBV12-3 or TRBV12-4 and TRBJ1-5, with a possible D match to TRBD1 (6 bases). The ends were cut back, 4 bases at V and 5 bases at J, with 9 bases in the middle. The CDR3 has 13 residues.

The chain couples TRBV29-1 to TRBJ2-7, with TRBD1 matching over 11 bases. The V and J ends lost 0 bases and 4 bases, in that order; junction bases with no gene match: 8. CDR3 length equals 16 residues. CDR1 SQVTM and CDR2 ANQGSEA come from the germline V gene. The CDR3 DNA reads TGCAGCGTTGAAGATAGGGACAGGGGGAACATATACGAGCAGTACTTC. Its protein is CSVEDRDRGNIYEQYF.